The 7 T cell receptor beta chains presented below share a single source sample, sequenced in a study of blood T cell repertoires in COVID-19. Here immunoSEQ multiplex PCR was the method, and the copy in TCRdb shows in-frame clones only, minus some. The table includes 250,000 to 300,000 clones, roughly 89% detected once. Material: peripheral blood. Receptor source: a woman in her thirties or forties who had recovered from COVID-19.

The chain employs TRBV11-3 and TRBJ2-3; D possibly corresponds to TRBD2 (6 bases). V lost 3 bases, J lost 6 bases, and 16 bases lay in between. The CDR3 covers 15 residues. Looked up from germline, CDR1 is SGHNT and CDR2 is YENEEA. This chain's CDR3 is CASSFRDSEGDTQYF. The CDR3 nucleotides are TGTGCCAGCAGCTTCAGGGACTCTGAAGGGGATACGCAGTATTTT. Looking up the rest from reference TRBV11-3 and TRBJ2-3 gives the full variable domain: EAGVVQSPRYKIIEKKQPVAFWCNPISGHNTLYWYLQNLGQGPELLIRYENEEAVDDSQLPKDRFSAERLKGVDSTLKIQPAELGDSAVYLCASSFRDSEGDTQYFGPGTRLTVL.

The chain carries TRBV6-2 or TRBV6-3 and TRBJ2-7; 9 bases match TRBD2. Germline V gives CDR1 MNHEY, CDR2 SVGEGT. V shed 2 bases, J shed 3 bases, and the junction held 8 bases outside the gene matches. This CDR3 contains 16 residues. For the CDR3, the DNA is TGTGCCAGCAGTTACCTGAGGCTAGCGGGAAGCTACGAGCAGTACTTC. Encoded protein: CASSYLRLAGSYEQYF.

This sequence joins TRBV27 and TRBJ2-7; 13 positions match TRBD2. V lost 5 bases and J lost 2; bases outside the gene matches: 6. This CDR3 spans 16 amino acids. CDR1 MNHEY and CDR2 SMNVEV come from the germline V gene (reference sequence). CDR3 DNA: TGTGCCAGCAGTCCCGGGACTAGCGGGATTACCTACGAGCAGTACTTC. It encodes CASSPGTSGITYEQYF.

In DNA, the CDR3 is TGTGCCAGCTCATGGGATCGGGGGCAGCCCCAGCATTTT. This sequence encodes CASSWDRGQPQHF. The V gene is TRBV18, the J gene TRBJ1-5; TRBD1 might be the D (5 bases). V lost 5 bases, J lost 7 bases, and 12 bases lay in between. Germline values: CDR1 KGHSH, CDR2 LQKENI. The CDR3 loop spans 13 amino acids.

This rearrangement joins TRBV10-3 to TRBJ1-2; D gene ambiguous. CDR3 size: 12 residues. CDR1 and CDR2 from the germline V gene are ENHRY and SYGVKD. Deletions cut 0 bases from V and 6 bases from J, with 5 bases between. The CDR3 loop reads CAISESGDGYTF. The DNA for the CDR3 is TGTGCCATCAGTGAGTCGGGAGATGGCTACACCTTC.

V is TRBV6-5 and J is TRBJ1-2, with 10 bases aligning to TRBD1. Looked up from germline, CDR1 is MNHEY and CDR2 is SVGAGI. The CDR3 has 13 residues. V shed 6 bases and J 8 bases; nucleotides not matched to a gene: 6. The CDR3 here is CASRTPGQGGYTF. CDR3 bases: TGTGCCAGCAGGACACCGGGACAGGGGGGCTACACCTTC.

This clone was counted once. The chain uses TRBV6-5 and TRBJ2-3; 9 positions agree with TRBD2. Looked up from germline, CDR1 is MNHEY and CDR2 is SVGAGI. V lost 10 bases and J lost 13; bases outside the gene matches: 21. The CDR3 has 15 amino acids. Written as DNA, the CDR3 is TGTGCCAAAAAAAACCGGCCGGGTAGCGGGAGTAGGAAGTATTTT. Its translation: CAKKNRPGSGSRKYF.